The rows below give T cell receptor beta chains drawn from one sample of a study of cytomegalovirus exposure and HLA in healthy donors. Measured with immunoSEQ multiplex PCR; TCRdb has only the in-frame clones, and not every one. The sample lists more than 55,000 clones, about 80% occurring once. Sequencing was performed on PBMCs. Receptor source: a man between 25 and 39 years old in good health and CMV-seronegative. Both conserved end residues are part of each CDR3. Fields, in order: J gene, CDR3 length, D gene, clone size, V gene, CDR3 protein, CDR3 DNA. The D gene is left open where the match is weak. A clone size is listed for some rows: how often the clone was seen (once, few, many), or a class if it is expanded.

>TRBJ1-5|15|TRBD1|NA|TRBV5-6
CASSLAGTGYQPQHF
TGTGCCAGCAGCTTGGCGGGGACAGGGTATCAGCCCCAGCATTTT
>TRBJ1-1|15|TRBD1|once|TRBV28
CASSAQGALNTEAFF
TGTGCCAGCAGTGCACAGGGGGCCCTGAACACTGAAGCTTTCTTT
>TRBJ2-1|14|NA|NA|TRBV19
CASSVGSSYNEQFF
TGTGCCAGTAGTGTGGGGAGCTCCTACAATGAGCAGTTCTTC
>TRBJ2-1|13|TRBD2|NA|TRBV7-7
CASSPQRGGTQFF
TGTGCTAGCAGCCCACAGCGGGGCGGGACGCAGTTCTTC
>TRBJ1-5|14|TRBD1|NA|TRBV15
CATSTGVRDQPQHF
TGTGCCACCAGTACAGGGGTTAGAGATCAGCCCCAGCATTTT
>TRBJ2-5|15|NA|NA|TRBV13
CASSTGTMYQETQYF
TGTGCCAGCAGCACCGGGACAATGTACCAAGAGACCCAGTACTTC
>TRBJ1-3|16|NA|NA|TRBV9
CASSVGNSRPGNTIYF
TGTGCCAGCAGCGTAGGTAACAGCCGCCCTGGAAACACCATATATTTT
>TRBJ2-7|16|TRBD1|once|TRBV6-5
CASSSPGQADSYEQYF
TGTGCCAGCAGTTCGCCGGGACAGGCGGACTCTTACGAGCAGTACTTC
>TRBJ1-6|16|NA|NA|TRBV5-1
CASSLAASSYNSPLHF
TGCGCCAGCAGCTTGGCCGCGAGCTCCTATAATTCACCCCTCCACTTT
>TRBJ1-2|15|NA|NA|TRBV19
CASSYSPLNNYGYTF
TGTGCCAGTAGCTATTCACCTCTTAATAACTATGGCTACACCTTC
>TRBJ2-7|15|NA|NA|TRBV7-2
CASSLAASEAYEQYF
TGTGCCAGCAGCTTAGCCGCTAGCGAGGCCTACGAGCAGTACTTC
>TRBJ2-7|14|TRBD1|NA|TRBV27
CASRARDSSYEQYF
TGTGCCAGCAGAGCCCGGGACAGCTCCTACGAGCAGTACTTC
>TRBJ1-4|17|TRBD1|NA|TRBV5-4
CASSVMTGPATNEKLFF
TGTGCCAGCAGCGTTATGACAGGGCCCGCAACTAATGAAAAACTGTTTTTT
>TRBJ2-1|13|NA|NA|TRBV6-6
CASTPNPNNEQFF
TGTGCCAGCACCCCTAACCCCAATAATGAGCAGTTCTTC
>TRBJ2-2|16|TRBD2|NA|TRBV10-2
CASRGSGNEYTGELFF
TGCGCCAGCAGGGGTAGCGGGAATGAGTACACCGGGGAGCTGTTTTTT
>TRBJ2-7|15|NA|NA|TRBV9
CASSVEGGISYEQYF
TGTGCCAGCAGCGTAGAAGGCGGGATCTCCTACGAGCAGTACTTC
>TRBJ1-1|14|TRBD1|NA|TRBV7-6
CASSFDRGDTEAFF
TGTGCCAGCAGCTTCGACAGGGGGGACACTGAAGCTTTCTTT
>TRBJ2-7|15|TRBD1|NA|TRBV5-1
CASSPDAQGAYEQYF
TGCGCCAGCAGCCCGGACGCCCAGGGGGCCTACGAGCAGTACTTC
>TRBJ2-1|14|NA|NA|TRBV7-9
CASSPARLVNEQFF
TGTGCCAGCAGCCCCGCCCGACTAGTAAATGAGCAGTTCTTC
>TRBJ2-7|15|TRBD2|few|TRBV4-3
CASSQGLADKNEQYF
TGCGCCAGCAGCCAGGGCCTAGCGGACAAAAACGAGCAGTACTTC
>TRBJ1-2|14|TRBD1|NA|TRBV6-6
CASSYSQGGYGYTF
TGTGCCAGCAGTTACTCCCAGGGGGGCTATGGCTACACCTTC
>TRBJ1-6|12|TRBD1|few|TRBV15
CATRQGGSPLHF
TGTGCCACCAGACAGGGGGGTTCACCCCTCCACTTT
>TRBJ2-1|15|TRBD1|NA|TRBV4-3
CASSPGTGVDNEQFF
TGCGCCAGCAGCCCGGGGACAGGGGTTGACAATGAGCAGTTCTTC
>TRBJ2-6|16|NA|NA|TRBV29-1
CSVAQALRSGANVLTF
TGCAGCGTTGCGCAGGCCTTAAGATCTGGGGCCAACGTCCTGACTTTC
>TRBJ1-2|16|NA|NA|TRBV6-6
CASSYSTGDLKAGYTF
TGTGCCAGCAGTTACTCGACGGGGGACCTCAAAGCCGGCTACACCTTC
>TRBJ2-3|13|NA|NA|TRBV18
CASSPLGPDTQYF
TGTGCCAGCTCACCGTTGGGGCCAGATACGCAGTATTTT
>TRBJ2-3|15|TRBD2|NA|TRBV19
CASSISGGVADTQYF
TGTGCCAGTAGTATAAGCGGGGGGGTGGCAGATACGCAGTATTTT
>TRBJ1-6|15|NA|NA|TRBV30
CAWSVSGRGNSPLHF
TGTGCCTGGAGTGTAAGTGGCAGGGGAAATTCACCCCTCCACTTT
>TRBJ2-3|14|TRBD1|NA|TRBV19
CASSRDRWTDTQYF
TGTGCCAGTAGTAGGGACAGGTGGACAGATACGCAGTATTTT
>TRBJ1-2|14|NA|NA|TRBV7-9
CASSLEGRAYGYTF
TGTGCCAGCAGCTTAGAAGGCAGGGCCTATGGCTACACCTTC
>TRBJ2-3|16|TRBD1|NA|TRBV4-2
CASSQEPGQGADTQYF
TGTGCCAGCAGCCAAGAGCCGGGACAGGGGGCAGATACGCAGTATTTT
>TRBJ2-1|19|NA|NA|TRBV5-1
CASSLVGTPRPGSYNEQFF
TGCGCCAGCAGCTTGGTTGGGACTCCCCGACCGGGCTCCTACAATGAGCAGTTCTTC
>TRBJ2-3|12|NA|NA|TRBV7-9
CASSLQTDTQYF
TGTGCCAGCAGCCTACAGACAGATACGCAGTATTTT
>TRBJ1-6|15|TRBD1|NA|TRBV9
CASSVGRDRGTPLHF
TGTGCCAGCAGCGTAGGCCGGGACAGGGGAACACCCCTCCACTTT
>TRBJ1-2|14|TRBD1|NA|TRBV19
CASSKTGGDYGYTF
TGTGCCAGTAGTAAGACAGGGGGTGACTATGGCTACACCTTC
>TRBJ1-6|17|TRBD1|NA|TRBV4-3
CASSQDLIGTDNSPLHF
TGCGCCAGCAGCCAAGATTTAATCGGGACAGACAATTCACCCCTCCACTTT
>TRBJ2-2|16|TRBD1|once|TRBV5-6
CASSPEGAANTGELFF
TGTGCCAGCAGCCCTGAGGGGGCGGCGAACACCGGGGAGCTGTTTTTT
>TRBJ2-1|16|TRBD2|NA|TRBV7-9
CSSSLRLLAGSNEQFF
TGTTCCAGCAGCTTACGGCTTCTAGCGGGGTCCAATGAGCAGTTCTTC
>TRBJ1-2|13|TRBD1|NA|TRBV7-9
CASSLGQIYGYTF
TGTGCCAGCAGCCTGGGACAGATCTATGGCTACACCTTC
>TRBJ2-2|15|TRBD2|few|TRBV4-3
CASSQALAGAGELFF
TGCGCCAGCAGCCAGGCACTAGCGGGAGCCGGGGAGCTGTTTTTT
>TRBJ1-1|13|NA|NA|TRBV7-2
CASKNRDGAEAFF
TGTGCCAGCAAAAACAGGGATGGAGCTGAAGCTTTCTTT
>TRBJ1-1|14|NA|few|TRBV5-1
CASSLGGGETEAFF
TGCGCCAGCAGCTTGGGAGGAGGGGAGACTGAAGCTTTCTTT
>TRBJ2-7|14|TRBD1|NA|TRBV4-1
CASSPTGGSYEQYF
TGCGCCAGCAGCCCGACAGGGGGTTCCTACGAGCAGTACTTC
>TRBJ2-1|15|TRBD2|NA|TRBV30
CAWSLGLAGGGEQFF
TGTGCCTGGAGTTTGGGACTAGCGGGAGGTGGTGAGCAGTTCTTC
>TRBJ1-2|15|NA|few|TRBV6-1
CASSEDHNRAGGYTF
TGTGCCAGCAGTGAAGACCATAACAGGGCAGGTGGCTACACCTTC
>TRBJ1-1|14|NA|few|TRBV5-6
CASTSSGVGTEAFF
TGTGCCAGCACCTCGTCGGGGGTCGGCACTGAAGCTTTCTTT
>TRBJ2-1|18|TRBD1|NA|TRBV4-3
CASSQVSGTAIFGNEQFF
TGCGCCAGCAGCCAAGTGTCAGGGACAGCTATTTTCGGGAATGAGCAGTTCTTC
>TRBJ2-6|15|NA|NA|TRBV7-2
CASSLGASGANVLTF
TGTGCCAGCAGCTTAGGGGCCTCTGGGGCCAACGTCCTGACTTTC
>TRBJ2-7|15|TRBD2|NA|TRBV6-1
CASSEAAGGYYEQYF
TGTGCCAGCAGTGAGGCAGCGGGAGGGTACTACGAGCAGTACTTC
>TRBJ2-5|17|TRBD2|NA|TRBV9
CASSVTSGIGKQETQYF
TGTGCCAGCAGCGTGACTAGCGGGATAGGAAAACAAGAGACCCAGTACTTC
>TRBJ2-1|14|TRBD1|NA|TRBV5-1
CASSAGQGWNEQFF
TGCGCCAGCAGCGCGGGACAGGGTTGGAATGAGCAGTTCTTC
>TRBJ2-1|15|NA|few|TRBV6-5
CATVKGLGGGNEQFF
TGTGCCACCGTAAAGGGGCTGGGAGGGGGGAATGAGCAGTTCTTC
>TRBJ1-1|14|TRBD1|few|TRBV4-3
CASSQDRGGTEAFF
TGCGCCAGCAGCCAGGACAGGGGGGGAACTGAAGCTTTCTTT
>TRBJ2-5|16|TRBD1|NA|TRBV5-4
CASSLGRTGTQETQYF
TGTGCCAGCAGCTTGGGTAGGACAGGCACTCAAGAGACCCAGTACTTC